This TCR beta chain was sequenced for a study of T cells after yellow fever vaccination. V lost 4 bases and J 4 bases, leaving 17 bases between the germline ends. CDR3 size: 15 residues. In germline, CDR1 is SGHRS, CDR2 YFSETQ. This clonotype was recorded many times. Template-switching 5'RACE yielded the TCR cDNA; a universal primer site and UMIs were added in the process. TCRdb re-called the 5' RACE reads with MiXCR, one entry per CDR3 protein. The sample includes about 340,000 distinct CDR3 sequences, approximately 4% of them seen just once. The chain links TRBV5-1 to TRBJ1-1; D is perhaps TRBD1 (5 bases). This material consisted of PBMCs, taken 5 days after the yellow fever booster vaccination. The sequence came from a man between 18 and 29 years old who received the YFV17D yellow fever vaccine. This CDR3 is CASSTIFSGGTEAFF. Written as DNA, the CDR3 is TGCGCCAGCAGCACTATCTTCTCCGGGGGCACTGAAGCTTTCTTT.